Presented here are 29 T cell receptor beta chains from one specimen sequenced in a study of molecular identifiers for immune sequencing clone quantification. TCRdb fed the PCR reads into MiXCR, producing one record per CDR3 protein. Of 60,000 to 70,000 distinct CDR3 sequences listed, around a sixth are singletons. The specimen was naive CD8+ T cells from blood, with Jurkat cell RNA spiked in. Subset in this sample: FACS-sorted CD8+CD4-CCR7+CD45RA+ naive T cells. The receptors originated from a human donor in good health. Some libraries in this study had Jurkat cell RNA spiked in.

With regard to this clonotype: One end of the junction varies from germline; a read error may be responsible. The chain recombines TRBV4-3 with TRBJ2-2, with 7 bases fitting TRBD2. Germline loops: CDR1 LGHNA, CDR2 YSLEER. The CDR3 loop spans 15 amino acids. The CDR3 DNA sequence: TGCGCCTGCAGCCGTGGGGGGGAGAACACCGGGGAGCTGTTTTTT. Protein sequence: CACSRGGENTGELFF.

This clonotype was seen repeatedly, ten times or more. The chain uses TRBV4-3 and TRBJ2-7; 15 bases match TRBD2. V dropped 4 bases and J dropped 5; count of bases not matched to a gene: 6. Germline CDR1 reads LGHNA; CDR2 reads YSLEER. This CDR3 region has 16 residues. CDR3: CASSLGTSGRSDEQYF. Written as DNA, the CDR3 is TGCGCCAGCAGCCTCGGGACTAGCGGGAGGAGTGACGAGCAGTACTTC.

This clonotype was detected many times. The chain uses TRBV11-2 and TRBJ2-3; D possibly corresponds to TRBD1 (5 bases). Deletions cut 2 bases from V and 0 bases from J, with 15 bases between. The CDR3 spans 17 residues. Per the germline V gene, CDR1 is SGHAT and CDR2 is FQNNGV. CDR3 bases: TGTGCCAGCAGCTTATATCTACAGGCCACCAGCACAGATACGCAGTATTTT. Translated, it gives CASSLYLQATSTDTQYF.

This clonotype has a count of ten or more. Sequence at one end of the junction differs from germline and may be a read error. The chain combines TRBV7-7 with TRBJ2-3; no firm D call. This CDR3 spans 13 amino acids. The V gene's germline CDR1 is SSHAT and CDR2 FNYEAQ (reference sequence). The CDR3, as DNA: TGTGCTAGCAGCTTAGCTTTCACAGATACGCAGTATTTT. Translated, it gives CASSLAFTDTQYF.

This clonotype has at least ten counts. This chain connects TRBV20-1 to TRBJ1-5; unclear D gene. Between the trimmed V and J ends, which lost 3 bases and 4 bases, there was a span of 13 bases. CDR1 and CDR2 from the germline V gene are DFQATT and SNEGSKA (reference sequence). The CDR3 spans 14 residues. CDR3 nucleotides: TGCAGTGCTAGGAGAGGCAACGAGAATCAGCCCCAGCATTTT. Translation: CSARRGNENQPQHF.

With respect to this clonotype: This sequence may be a read error, since a much larger clone differs from it by one base. This chain joins TRBV5-3 and TRBJ2-1, with TRBD2 matching 7 bases. TRBV5-3 is designated an ORF whose function remains uncertain. This CDR3 region has 15 residues. This CDR3 reads CASSSDWREISEQFF. CDR3 DNA: TGTGCCAGCAGCTCCGACTGGCGGGAGATTAGTGAGCAGTTCTTC.

This clonotype was seen at least ten times. The chain employs TRBV12-5 and TRBJ1-1, with D perhaps TRBD1 (5 bases). V lost 6 bases, J lost 5 bases, and 16 bases lay in between. Germline CDR1 LGHNT, CDR2 FRNRAP. The CDR3 extends over 14 amino acids. The CDR3, as DNA: TGTGCTAGTGGAATGTCCTGGGGGATAACTGAAGCTTTCTTT. This gives the protein CASGMSWGITEAFF.

With regard to this clonotype: One junction end does not reproduce the germline sequence, and a read error may be involved. The chain links TRBV14 to TRBJ2-3, with D tentatively TRBD1 (5 bases). The CDR3 is made up of 18 amino acids. Germline V gives CDR1 SGHDN, CDR2 FVKESK. CDR3 residues: CTSSQVSQSKGYTDTQYF. The CDR3 coding sequence is TGTACCAGCAGCCAAGTAAGCCAAAGCAAGGGGTACACAGACACGCAGTATTTT.

This clonotype was recorded at least ten times. V gene TRBV29-1 combines with J gene TRBJ2-1; 9 nucleotides match TRBD2. V was pared by 4 bases and J by 5 bases, with 9 bases of the junction left unmatched. The CDR3 covers 15 residues. Germline CDR1 SQVTM, CDR2 ANQGSEA. CDR3 DNA sequence: TGCAGCGTTGGACCAGCGGGAGGACTTAACAATGAGCAGTTCTTC. Protein product: CSVGPAGGLNNEQFF.

This clonotype was found many times. The chain joins TRBV25-1 to TRBJ2-5; tentatively, D is TRBD2 (6 bases). V gave up 1 base and J gave up 5 bases, with 14 bases separating them. The germline V gene has CDR1 MGHDK and CDR2 SYGVNS. The CDR3 is 15 amino acids. CDR3 protein: CASSEFGGVKETQYF. The DNA for the CDR3 is TGTGCCAGCAGTGAATTCGGGGGAGTTAAGGAGACCCAGTACTTC.

This clonotype was seen more than once but under ten times. A clone one base away is much larger, so this may be a read error. The genes are TRBV9 and TRBJ1-2; no clear D gene. Germline-derived CDR1 and CDR2 are SGDLS and YYNGEE. The CDR3 has 17 residues. The CDR3 here is CASSVFERSSGDYGYAF. The DNA for the CDR3 is TGTGCCAGCAGCGTATTTGAAAGGTCCTCTGGTGACTATGGCTACGCCTTC.

This clonotype was observed at least ten times. The CDR3 protein is CASGTGTGSSLLHF. CDR3 nucleotide sequence: TGTGCCAGCGGGACCGGGACGGGATCTTCTCTCCTCCACTTT. V usage is TRBV12-3 or TRBV12-4 and J usage is TRBJ1-6; tentatively, D is TRBD1 (5 bases). CDR3 size: 14 residues. Trimming took off 8 bases at V and 15 bases at J, with 23 bases between the two ends.

The chain couples TRBV2 to TRBJ2-1; TRBD2 is a possible D gene (5 bases). V lost 8 bases, J lost 10 bases, and 12 bases lay in between. Germline V gene data show CDR1 as SNHLY and CDR2 as FYNNEI. This CDR3 comprises 11 residues. CDR3 sequence reads: CASRELIEQFF. The CDR3 DNA follows: TGTGCCAGCCGGGAACTAATAGAGCAGTTCTTC.

Concerning this clonotype: It may be a read error: a sequence one base away is much more abundant. The chain carries TRBV29-1 and TRBJ1-2, with D unclear. Per the germline V gene, CDR1 is SQVTM and CDR2 is ANQGSEA. CDR3 length: 12 residues. CDR3 nucleotide sequence: TGCGGCGTTGAAGTCACTAACTATGGCTACACCTTC. As protein: CGVEVTNYGYTF. The full variable domain, in which reference TRBV29-1 and TRBJ1-2 provide the parts outside the CDR3, is SAVISQKPSRDICQRGTSLTIQCQVDSQVTMMFWYRQQPGQSLTLIATANQGSEATYESGFVIDKFPISRPNLTFSTLTVSNMSPEDSSIYLCGVEVTNYGYTFGSGTRLTVV.

This clonotype was counted many times. The gene calls are TRBV7-2 and TRBJ2-1; D is possibly TRBD1 (6 bases). Trimming took 5 bases from V and 3 from J, leaving 11 bases between them. The CDR3 totals 14 residues. Germline CDR1 SGHTA, CDR2 FQGNSA. This chain's CDR3 is CASSPVDSYNEQFF. The CDR3 DNA reads as TGTGCCAGCAGCCCCGTGGACAGCTACAATGAGCAGTTCTTC.

With respect to this clonotype: This may be a read error, as it is one base from a much larger clone. V and J are TRBV20-1 and TRBJ2-3; 12 bases match TRBD2. V lost 0 bases and J lost 1; bases outside the gene matches: 11. This CDR3 is built from 19 residues. Germline assignment: CDR1 DFQATT and CDR2 SNEGSKA (reference sequence). The DNA for the CDR3 is TGCAGTGCTAGAGATTTCATGGCTAGCGGGAGGGAGGGCACAGATACGCAGTATTTT. This encodes CSARDFMASGREGTDTQYF.

This clonotype was recorded at least ten times. The gene calls are TRBV27 and TRBJ2-3, with D perhaps TRBD2 (6 bases). The V gene lost 2 bases and the J gene lost 2 bases, with 8 bases spanning the gap. The CDR3 is 14 residues long. The germline V gene encodes CDR1 MNHEY and CDR2 SMNVEV (reference sequence). The CDR3 sequence is CASSLRRDTDTQYF. Written as DNA, the CDR3 is TGTGCCAGCAGTTTACGGCGGGACACAGATACGCAGTATTTT.

V gene TRBV12-5 combines with J gene TRBJ2-1; 15 bases fit TRBD2. The CDR3 is 14 amino acids. Germline lookup yields CDR1 LGHNT and CDR2 FRNRAP. V dropped 6 bases and J dropped 10; count of bases not matched to a gene: 4. CDR3 region: CASGPGLAGGEQFF. The CDR3, as DNA: TGTGCTAGTGGGCCAGGACTAGCGGGGGGGGAGCAGTTCTTC.

In regard to this clonotype: A much larger clone differs from this one at a single base, so this may be a read error. V usage is TRBV9 and J usage is TRBJ1-5; D is uncertain. The V end lost 0 bases, the J end lost 6 bases, and 13 bases lay between the germline ends. Germline CDR1 and CDR2: SGDLS and YYNGEE. CDR3 length equals 15 residues. CDR3 nucleotides: TGTGCCAGCAGCGTAGGACTCCGGGCTGGTCAGCCCCAGCATTTT. Protein: CASSVGLRAGQPQHF.

This clonotype was counted at least ten times. This chain connects TRBV29-1 to TRBJ1-2; D is uncertain. CDR1 and CDR2 (germline): SQVTM, ANQGSEA. CDR3 size: 13 residues. V lost 0 bases and J lost 5, with 10 bases in between. The CDR3: CSVEEGRSYGYTF. Here the CDR3 DNA reads TGCAGCGTTGAAGAAGGCAGGAGTTATGGCTACACCTTC.

The rearrangement uses TRBV7-9 and TRBJ2-7, with 10 bases matching TRBD1. Per the germline V gene, CDR1 is SEHNR and CDR2 is FQNEAQ (reference sequence). The V and J ends lost 5 bases and 4 bases, in that order; junction bases with no gene match: 8. The CDR3 covers 15 residues. The CDR3 spells CASSPPGQGTYEQYF. CDR3 sequence (DNA): TGTGCCAGCAGCCCCCCGGGACAGGGGACTTACGAGCAGTACTTC. Based on the CDR3 plus reference TRBV7-9 and TRBJ2-7, the full variable domain is DTGVSQNPRHKITKRGQNVTFRCDPISEHNRLYWYRQTLGQGPEFLTYFQNEAQLEKSRLLSDRFSAERPKGSFSTLEIQRTEQGDSAMYLCASSPPGQGTYEQYFGPGTRLTVT.

This clonotype was counted at least ten times. The chain employs TRBV9 and TRBJ2-2; TRBD2 matches at 7 bases. This CDR3 region has 16 residues. Germline CDR1 reads SGDLS; CDR2 reads YYNGEE. The V segment lost 2 bases and the J segment 5 bases; nucleotides outside the gene matches: 9. This CDR3 reads CASSVFSGIGTGELFF. Here the CDR3 DNA reads TGTGCCAGCAGCGTTTTCAGCGGGATTGGTACCGGGGAGCTGTTTTTT.

This clonotype was picked up one time. The chain has TRBV9 and TRBJ2-7; 8 bases are a match to TRBD2. V trimming: 4 bases; J trimming: 2 bases; junction bases outside the gene matches: 8. Germline V lookup: CDR1 SGDLS, CDR2 YYNGEE. The CDR3 is made up of 15 amino acids. The CDR3 nucleotides read TGTGCCAGCAGCCCCCGACTAGCGACCACCTACGAGCAGTACTTC. Its protein is CASSPRLATTYEQYF.

Worth noting for this clonotype: This sequence may be a read error, since a much larger clone differs from it by one base. CDR3 coding DNA: TGCAGCGTTGACCTGATCAGGACTAGCGGGAGATCAGGTGTGTCCTACGAGCGGTACTTC. Its protein is CSVDLIRTSGRSGVSYERYF. The chain links TRBV29-1 to TRBJ2-7; 13 bases are a match to TRBD2. Germline V gene lookup returns CDR1 SQVTM and CDR2 ANQGSEA. The CDR3 contains 20 residues.

This clonotype has ten or more counts. The V and J genes are TRBV7-2 and TRBJ2-7; a possible D gene is TRBD2 (5 bases). V lost 4 bases, J lost 6 bases, and 7 bases lay in between. This CDR3 spans 11 amino acids. From germline, CDR1 is SGHTA and CDR2 FQGNSA. This CDR3 is CASSWGAEQYF. The CDR3 coding sequence is TGTGCCAGCAGCTGGGGAGCCGAGCAGTACTTC.

A remark on this clonotype: This may be a read error: a much more frequent sequence differs by one nucleotide. V gene TRBV7-8 combines with J gene TRBJ1-1; 7 nucleotides align to TRBD1. Germline V gene sequence: CDR1 SGHVS, CDR2 FQNEAQ. CDR3 length: 11 residues. The CDR3, as DNA: TGTGCCGGCAGCTCTGACAGGGACGCTTTCTTT. Its translation is CAGSSDRDAFF. Supplemented by reference TRBV7-8 and TRBJ1-1, the full variable domain reads GAGVSQSPRYKVAKRGQDVALRCDPISGHVSLFWYQQALGQGPEFLTYFQNEAQLDKSGLPSDRFFAERPEGSVSTLKIQRTQQEDSAVYLCAGSSDRDAFFGQGTRLTVV.

This clonotype was observed at least ten times. The rearrangement joins TRBV30 to TRBJ2-7; D remains unclear. V gave up 0 bases and J gave up 2 bases, with 5 bases separating them. The germline gives CDR1 GTSNPN, CDR2 SVGIG (reference sequence). The CDR3 runs 12 residues. The DNA for the CDR3 is TGTGCCTGGAGTGTACTCCCCTACGAGCAGTACTTC. Encoded protein: CAWSVLPYEQYF. The full variable domain, with the rest looked up from reference TRBV30 and TRBJ2-7, is SQTIHQWPATLVQPVGSPLSLECTVEGTSNPNLYWYRQAAGRGLQLLFYSVGIGQISSEVPQNLSASRPQDRQFILSSKKLLLSDSGFYLCAWSVLPYEQYFGPGTRLTVT.

Points on this clonotype: A much bigger clone sits one base away, suggesting this may be a read error. The chain combines TRBV4-2 with TRBJ2-5; the match to TRBD2 covers 11 bases. The ends lost 0 bases at V and 7 bases at J; junction bases unmatched: 7. The germline V gene has CDR1 LGHNA and CDR2 YNFKEQ. CDR3 length: 16 amino acids. CDR3 bases: TGTGCCAGCAGCCAAGATACGACTAGCGGGAAAGGGACCCAGTACTTC. Translating gives CASSQDTTSGKGTQYF.

In its sample, this clonotype was seen many times. One end of the junction is discordant with germline, which a read error may explain. The rearrangement joins TRBV6-2 or TRBV6-3 to TRBJ2-5, with D unclear. Germline lookup yields CDR1 MNHEY and CDR2 SVGEGT. This CDR3 region has 14 residues. The CDR3 nucleotides are TGTGCCAGCAGCCCTCAAGACCTTCGACTCCATTGGGGCTTC. Translating gives CASSPQDLRLHWGF.